The rows below give T cell receptor beta chains drawn from one sample of a study of cytomegalovirus exposure and HLA in healthy donors. Using immunoSEQ multiplex PCR, the repertoire was profiled, and TCRdb retains in-frame clones only, with some absent. The sample lists 100,000 to 150,000 clones, roughly 75% occurring once. Input material: PBMCs. These receptor sequences come from a female donor in good health and CMV-seronegative. Both conserved end residues are part of each CDR3. D genes are given only for firm matches. Expanded clones get a size class; other rows say once, few or many, or leave the size out.

>.|TRBJ2-2|.|TRBV10-3
TGTGCCACCAGGGGCAGGGTGAGCCCTCTCCCCGGGGAGCTGTTTTTT
CATRGRVSPLPGELFF
>.|TRBJ1-5|.|TRBV28
TGTGCCAGCAGTCTTCAGGATCAGCCCCAGCATTTT
CASSLQDQPQHF
>.|TRBJ2-1|once|TRBV30
TGTGCCTGGAGTGTAAAGGGGCAGGGTGAGCAGTTCTTC
CAWSVKGQGEQFF
>.|TRBJ1-5|.|TRBV5-5
TGTGCCAGCAGCTTACAGGGAGTGATCGGTGGGGAATATAGCAATCAGCCCCAGCATTTT
CASSLQGVIGGEYSNQPQHF
>TRBD2|TRBJ2-7|.|TRBV5-1
TGCGCCAGCAGGGCGGGAGGGGGCGACGAGCAGTACTTC
CASRAGGGDEQYF
>.|TRBJ1-2|once|TRBV19
TGTGCCAGTAGTATAGCGTCGGGTCAGTCCTATGGCTACACCTTC
CASSIASGQSYGYTF
>.|TRBJ1-3|.|TRBV15
TGTGCCACCGCGGCGGCAGCTGGAAACACCATATATTTT
CATAAAAGNTIYF
>TRBD1|TRBJ1-6|.|TRBV30
TGTGCCTGGAGGGCAGGGGGCTATAATTCACCCCTCCACTTT
CAWRAGGYNSPLHF
>TRBD2|TRBJ2-7|.|TRBV5-4
TGTGCCAGCAGCTTCGGGCGGACTAGCGGATTCTACGAGCAGTACTTC
CASSFGRTSGFYEQYF
>.|TRBJ2-7|.|TRBV5-1
TGCGCCAGCAGCTTGGCGGTGGCTAGCGAAACCTACGAGCAGTACTTC
CASSLAVASETYEQYF
>TRBD2|TRBJ2-1|.|TRBV10-3
TGTGCCACTGCCGGGACTAGCGGGAATGAGCAGTTCTTC
CATAGTSGNEQFF
>.|TRBJ1-2|.|TRBV5-8
TGTGCCAGCAGCTTGATAACGGACTTTCATGGCTACACCTTC
CASSLITDFHGYTF
>.|TRBJ2-7|.|TRBV5-5
TGTGCCAGCAGCTTGGTGTTAGACTACGAGCAGTACTTC
CASSLVLDYEQYF
>.|TRBJ2-7|once|TRBV27
TGTGCCAGCAGTTTGAGGAGCTCTGGCTACGAGCAGTACTTC
CASSLRSSGYEQYF
>.|TRBJ2-3|.|TRBV27
TGTGCCAGCAGTCGCCTCGAGTCGGATACGCAGTATTTT
CASSRLESDTQYF
>.|TRBJ2-7|.|TRBV5-6
TGTGCCAGCAGCTTGGCCGACAGGTCGCGCGAGCAGTACTTC
CASSLADRSREQYF
>TRBD1|TRBJ2-5|.|TRBV11-2
TGTGCCAGCAGCTCCGGCAGGGGGCCTGGCCAGTACTTC
CASSSGRGPGQYF
>TRBD1|TRBJ2-3|.|TRBV7-3
TGTGCCAGCAGCTCCCGGGACAGGGCCACAGATACGCAGTATTTT
CASSSRDRATDTQYF
>TRBD1|TRBJ2-3|.|TRBV5-1
TGCGCCAGCAGCTTGTTGCCTACGGGACAGCTCACAGATACGCAGTATTTT
CASSLLPTGQLTDTQYF
>TRBD2|TRBJ2-3|.|TRBV4-2
TGTGCCAGCAGCCCCGAGCGGGGGGGCGGCACAGATACGCAGTATTTT
CASSPERGGGTDTQYF
>.|TRBJ1-6|.|TRBV27
TGTGCCAGCAGTCGGAAGGACAGCTCTCTTTATAATTCACCCCTCCACTTT
CASSRKDSSLYNSPLHF
>.|TRBJ2-5|.|TRBV5-6
TGTGCCAGCAGCCTAGCCTTTTCAGAAGAGACCCAGTACTTC
CASSLAFSEETQYF